The T cell receptor beta chain under discussion was sequenced for a study of persistence of HIV-infected CD4 T cells. With respect to this clone: Its cognate antigen is unknown.

The immunoSEQ assay was version 4, run in survey mode. Sequencing was performed with immunoSEQ multiplex PCR; in TCRdb, only in-frame clones are kept and a portion is missing. The repertoire holds about 27,000 clones, with under 80% as singletons. The V gene lost 5 bases and the J gene lost 5 bases, with 12 bases spanning the gap. The CDR3 is 13 amino acids. Germline CDR1 reads SEHNR; CDR2 reads FQNEAQ (reference sequence). The stimulus was an HIV-1 Gag 15-mer peptide pool, approximately 0.93 ug/peptide/mL. CD4+ T cells upregulating both CD40 ligand and CD69 were sorted as responding cells. The sequencing used CD4+ T cells sorted from PBMCs after roughly 18-hour stimulation, collected from a patient who received antiretroviral therapy. The chain has TRBV7-9 and TRBJ1-2; D is unclear. The source of this sequence is an adult man with HIV who was CMV-seropositive. The CDR3 loop reads CASSRVSGYGYTF. In DNA, the CDR3 is TGTGCCAGCAGCCGGGTTTCGGGGTATGGCTACACCTTC.